The 5 T cell receptor beta chains reported below all come from one sample, sequenced in a study of T cells after yellow fever vaccination (dated by TCRdb to 2018 to 2020). The treatment or condition label, as the study defines it: live attenuated yellow fever vaccine strain. Library preparation employed 5' RACE. TCRdb names Illumina HiSeq 2500 as the instrument used. TCRdb reworked the public reads: Q25 trimming with fastp, MiXCR clone assembly, productive beta chains retained. Entries that share a CDR3 protein sequence are merged under the most common genes and DNA. The sample data list hundreds of thousands of distinct CDR3 sequences, and about 14% of these were observed just once. The ten largest clones add up to more than 12% of the sample. The material sequenced was PBMCs, taken on the day of the yellow fever booster vaccination. These receptors all come from a man aged 25 to 45 who received the YFV17D yellow fever vaccine.

This chain uses TRBV4-3 with TRBJ2-2; no clear D. Germline lookup yields CDR1 LGHNA and CDR2 YSLEER. Trimming shortened V by 0 bases and J by 2 bases, and 16 bases separated the two germline ends. CDR3 size: 18 residues. CDR3 sequence (DNA): TGCGCCAGCAGCCAAGAAGGGCCAGCCATTTCCAACACCGGGGAGCTGTTTTTT. Its translation: CASSQEGPAISNTGELFF.

This clonotype came up a few times. The chain uses TRBV29-1 and TRBJ2-5; 8 bases line up with TRBD1. The CDR3 is made up of 13 amino acids. V lost 7 bases and J lost 2; bases outside the gene matches: 6. The germline V gene encodes CDR1 SQVTM and CDR2 ANQGSEA. The CDR3 DNA reads as TGCAGCGGGGGGGACAGGACACAAGAGACCCAGTACTTC. Translation: CSGGDRTQETQYF.

This clonotype was counted many times. The chain carries TRBV18 and TRBJ2-7; 9 nucleotides agree with TRBD1. Germline V gene sequence: CDR1 KGHSH, CDR2 LQKENI. J was trimmed by 7 bases and V by 8 bases; bases with no gene match: 12. This CDR3 contains 14 residues. CDR3 sequence: CASSPPGQGYEQYF. DNA for the CDR3: TGTGCCAGCAGCCCCCCCGGACAGGGGTATGAGCAGTACTTC.

The chain has TRBV6-2 or TRBV6-3 and TRBJ2-7, with D possibly being TRBD1 or TRBD2 (6 bases each). Trimming shortened V by 4 bases and J by 3 bases, and 25 bases separated the two germline ends. The germline CDR1 and CDR2 sequences are MNHEY and SVGEGT. The CDR3 has 18 amino acids. This CDR3 reads CASSLVKDSRDFLYEQYF. CDR3 in DNA: TGTGCCAGCAGTTTGGTAAAGGACAGCCGGGACTTCCTCTACGAGCAGTACTTC.

This clonotype was seen only a few times. The CDR3 loop is CSARSGKEGKKTQYF. The DNA for the CDR3 is TGCAGTGCTCGTAGCGGGAAGGAAGGGAAGAAGACCCAGTACTTC. This chain links TRBV20-1 with TRBJ2-5, with 8 bases identical to TRBD2. With 5 bases clipped from V and 6 bases from J, the junction kept 14 bases outside the gene matches. This CDR3 has 15 amino acids. Germline V gene sequence: CDR1 DFQATT, CDR2 SNEGSKA (reference sequence).